This T cell receptor beta chain was identified during a study of blood T cell repertoires in COVID-19. The table came from immunoSEQ multiplex PCR; TCRdb's copy has only in-frame clones and leaves some out. The profile shows 200,000 to 250,000 clones, around 84% of them singletons. The CDR3 has 15 amino acids, counting both end residues. Looked up from germline, CDR1 is MDHEN and CDR2 is SYDVKM. Regarding this clone: The DNA is omitted, as the CDR3 cannot be located on it reliably, and the CDR3 follows TCRdb's listing.

Participants spanned ages about 18 to 95 years and resided in over 20 US areas. Categorization into cohorts depended on clinical history that participants reported. What was sequenced was PBMCs or T cells enriched from blood (not recorded which). The receptor was isolated from a middle-aged woman who had recovered from COVID-19. The rearrangement links TRBV28 to TRBJ1-4; the table's D call, TRBD1, was not checked against the DNA. CDR3: CASSSSGTGDEKLFF.